This T cell receptor beta chain is from a study of shared clonotypes between healthy human individuals. Remarks on this clone: The target antigen is unknown.

V shed 2 bases and J shed 6 bases, with 5 bases lying between them. This CDR3 has 11 residues. Looked up from germline, CDR1 is SEHNR and CDR2 is FQNEAQ (reference sequence). Assay: immunoSEQ multiplex PCR; the TCRdb copy retains only in-frame clones and omits some. Among 850,000 to 1,200,000 clones listed, around 75% were seen once. Study-wide points: Researchers found naive subsets generally carried larger estimated richness than memory subsets. Sequencing depth was a factor that was expected to affect clonotype sharing among donors. Only blood underwent sampling, and tissue repertoires likely differ.

The sequence derives from a man aged 18 to 30 in good health. The rearrangement uses TRBV7-9 and TRBJ2-7; D is unresolved. The material sequenced was memory CD4+ T cells sorted from blood. Sample subset: CD45RA-negative fraction. The DNA for the CDR3 is TGTGCCAGCAGCTTATTCACCGAGCAGTACTTC. Amino acid sequence: CASSLFTEQYF. Complete variable domain (other parts from reference TRBV7-9 and TRBJ2-7): DTGVSQNPRHKITKRGQNVTFRCDPISEHNRLYWYRQTLGQGPEFLTYFQNEAQLEKSRLLSDRFSAERPKGSFSTLEIQRTEQGDSAMYLCASSLFTEQYFGPGTRLTVT.